This T cell receptor (beta chain) originates from a study of blood T cells in healthy people across ages. Using a J-beta primer mix together with a sample-barcoded 5' primer, a second PCR was run for roughly 7 to 12 cycles. With 12 random nucleotides, a template-switch adaptor tagged each individual cDNA molecule. TCRdb passed the 5' RACE reads through MiXCR, listing each CDR3 protein once. The data show more than 1,400,000 distinct CDR3 sequences, roughly 40% seen once. Donor samples were obtained from healthy Caucasian individuals from Russia, aged about 6 to 95. The CDR3 length is 14 residues. Losses at the gene ends were 3 bases for V and 8 bases for J; bases not matched to a gene: 9. Study-level points and caveats: Diversity figures derived from one million T cells were judged to underestimate the true value. Nothing was known about donor CMV status, and this possibly confounded expanded clonotype changes.

There are a few counts of this clonotype. As yet, its antigen is unknown. The sequence was obtained from a woman between 18 and 29 years old in good health. Sequenced: blood. The chain links TRBV12-3 or TRBV12-4 to TRBJ1-2; 7 bases map to TRBD1. Written as DNA, the CDR3 is TGTGCCAGCAGTTTTGGGCAGGGGGTTGGAGGCTACACCTTC. Encoded protein: CASSFGQGVGGYTF.